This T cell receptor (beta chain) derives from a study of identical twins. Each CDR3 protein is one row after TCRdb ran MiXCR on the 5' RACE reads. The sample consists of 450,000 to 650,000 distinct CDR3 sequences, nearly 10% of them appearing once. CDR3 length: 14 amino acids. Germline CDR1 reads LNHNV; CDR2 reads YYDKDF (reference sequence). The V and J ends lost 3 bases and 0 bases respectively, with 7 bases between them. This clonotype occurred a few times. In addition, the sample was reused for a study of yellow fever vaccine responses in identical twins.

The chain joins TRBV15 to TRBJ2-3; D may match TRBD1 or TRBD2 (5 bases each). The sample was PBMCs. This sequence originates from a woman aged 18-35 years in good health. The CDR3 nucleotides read TGTGCCACCAGCAGCCGGGACAGCACAGATACGCAGTATTTT. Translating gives CATSSRDSTDTQYF.